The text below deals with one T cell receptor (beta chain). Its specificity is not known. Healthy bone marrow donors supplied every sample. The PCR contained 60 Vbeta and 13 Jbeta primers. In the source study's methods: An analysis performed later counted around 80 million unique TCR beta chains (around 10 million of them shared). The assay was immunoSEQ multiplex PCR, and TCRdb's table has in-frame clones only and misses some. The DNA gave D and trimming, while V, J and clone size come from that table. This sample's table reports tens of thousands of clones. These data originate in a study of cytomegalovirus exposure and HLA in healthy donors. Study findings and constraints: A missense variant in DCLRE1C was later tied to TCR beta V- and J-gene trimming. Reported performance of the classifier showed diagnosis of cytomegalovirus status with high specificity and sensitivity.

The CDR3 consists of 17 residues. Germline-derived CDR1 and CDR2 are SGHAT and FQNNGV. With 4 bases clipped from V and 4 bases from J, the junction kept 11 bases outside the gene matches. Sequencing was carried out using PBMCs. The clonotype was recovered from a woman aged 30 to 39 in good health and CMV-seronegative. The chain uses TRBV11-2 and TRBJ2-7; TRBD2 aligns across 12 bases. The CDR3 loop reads CASSWGLAGRGSYEQYF. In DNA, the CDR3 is TGTGCCAGCAGCTGGGGACTAGCGGGTAGAGGTAGTTACGAGCAGTACTTC.